These 7 T cell receptor beta chains originate from one sample sequenced in a study of blood T cell repertoires in COVID-19. Clones were sequenced by immunoSEQ multiplex PCR, and TCRdb holds only the in-frame ones, with some missing. The data contain 84,000 or so clones, approximately 92% of them singletons. Sequencing was performed on peripheral blood. The receptors derive from an older woman with active COVID-19.

The V call is TRBV11-2, the J call TRBJ2-6; D uncertain. The V end lost 5 bases, the J end lost 0 bases, and 5 bases lay between the germline ends. The CDR3 has 14 amino acids. The germline CDR1 and CDR2 sequences are SGHAT and FQNNGV. The CDR3 sequence is CASSLSSGANVLTF. For the CDR3, the DNA is TGTGCCAGCAGCCTATCCTCTGGGGCCAACGTCCTGACTTTC. Using reference TRBV11-2 and TRBJ2-6 for the parts outside the CDR3, the full variable domain is EAGVAQSPRYKIIEKRQSVAFWCNPISGHATLYWYQQILGQGPKLLIQFQNNGVVDDSQLPKDRFSAERLKGVDSTLKIQPAKLEDSAVYLCASSLSSGANVLTFGAGSRLTVL.

The V and J genes are TRBV19 and TRBJ2-5, with no clear D. This CDR3 has 15 residues. The ends were cut back, 6 bases at V and 5 bases at J, with 19 bases in the middle. CDR1 and CDR2 from the germline V gene are LNHDA and SQIVND (reference sequence). Here the CDR3 reads CASSASGYGWETQYF. The CDR3 nucleotides read TGTGCCAGTAGCGCTAGTGGATATGGGTGGGAGACCCAGTACTTC.

The chain combines TRBV5-8 with TRBJ1-3; D unclear. CDR3 length: 12 amino acids. The germline gives CDR1 SGHTS, CDR2 YDEGEE. Trimming shortened V by 4 bases and J by 4 bases, and 6 bases separated the two germline ends. CDR3 sequence: CASSGSGNTIYF. CDR3 DNA: TGTGCCAGCAGCGGCTCCGGAAACACCATATATTTT.

V is TRBV5-6 and J is TRBJ1-2, with no clear D. With 4 bases removed from V and 2 bases from J, the gap between germline ends came to 12 bases. CDR1 is SGHDT and CDR2 is YYEEEE in the germline V gene. The CDR3 is 14 amino acids. The chain's CDR3 is CASSPMEGNYGYTF. In DNA form, the CDR3 reads TGTGCCAGCAGCCCAATGGAGGGAAACTATGGCTACACCTTC.

This clone has just one count. The chain couples TRBV19 to TRBJ2-2; D unclear. Trimming stripped 4 bases from V and 1 base from J, with 10 bases between. The CDR3 runs 15 residues. Germline CDR1 LNHDA, CDR2 SQIVND (reference sequence). The chain's CDR3 is CASSRVPGNTGELFF. The CDR3 coding sequence is TGTGCCAGTAGTAGGGTCCCAGGGAACACCGGGGAGCTGTTTTTT.

The CDR3 bases are TGTGCCAGCAACGGGAGGGCGCACAATGAGCAGTTCTTC. Protein sequence: CASNGRAHNEQFF. The chain recombines TRBV12-3 or TRBV12-4 with TRBJ2-1; TRBD2 agrees at 8 bases. The CDR3 extends over 13 amino acids. The ends lost 7 bases at V and 5 bases at J; junction bases unmatched: 4.

The gene calls are TRBV2 and TRBJ2-3, with TRBD1 identical over 8 bases. The CDR3 has 14 residues. With V trimmed by 5 bases and J by 5 bases, 6 bases remained unmatched. CDR1 is SNHLY, CDR2 FYNNEI, per germline. The CDR3 DNA reads as TGTGCCAGCAGTCCCAGGGGGCGGAGAGATACGCAGTATTTT. Protein: CASSPRGRRDTQYF.